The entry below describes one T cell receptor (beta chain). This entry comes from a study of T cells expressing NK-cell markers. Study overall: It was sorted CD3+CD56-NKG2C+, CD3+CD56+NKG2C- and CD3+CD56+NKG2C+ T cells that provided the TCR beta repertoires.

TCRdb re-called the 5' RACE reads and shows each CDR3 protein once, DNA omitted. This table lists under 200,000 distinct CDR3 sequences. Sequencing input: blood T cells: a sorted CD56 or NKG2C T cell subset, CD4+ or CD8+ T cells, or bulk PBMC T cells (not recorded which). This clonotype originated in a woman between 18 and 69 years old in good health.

CDR3 sequence: CASSQGILAGGRDEQFF. This sequence joins TRBV3-1 and TRBJ2-1; the D call of TRBD2 rests on TCRdb alone, since no DNA is present to check it. Germline V lookup: CDR1 LGHDT, CDR2 YNNKEL (reference sequence). The CDR3 covers 17 residues.